This T cell receptor beta chain was sequenced in a study of blood T cell repertoires in COVID-19. In the study overall: Sources were T cells, B-cell-depleted T cells, or PBMCs; the material itself was cDNA or gDNA.

Per the authors' pipeline: Reference gene primers were amplified, and this amplification served to estimate nucleated cell counts. Generated by immunoSEQ multiplex PCR, the TCRdb table keeps only in-frame clones and is missing some. From that table come the V and J calls and clone size; the DNA was used to work out D and trimming. The top ten hold around 0.9% of the sample, which has about 270,000 clones, approximately 86% seen once. V was clipped by 0 bases and J by 6 bases, with 6 bases between them. The length of the CDR3 is 12 residues. The V gene's germline CDR1 is SGHRS and CDR2 YFSETQ. The sequenced sample consisted of PBMCs or T cells enriched from blood (not recorded which). J is TRBJ1-2 and V is TRBV5-1, with D unresolved. The source is a woman in her twenties or thirties who had recovered from COVID-19. The CDR3 region is CASSLAGDGYTF. The CDR3 DNA sequence: TGCGCCAGCAGCTTGGCAGGTGATGGCTACACCTTC.